Below, 20 T cell receptor delta chains from the same sample are listed, as sequenced in a study of gamma-delta T cells after stem cell transplantation. TCRdb used CATT to re-call clones from the RT-PCR reads. The sample includes more than 3,000 delta-chain clones, over 1.5% of them seen just once. Sequencing used gamma-delta T cells. The receptors stem from a human donor. It is not recorded whose cells these are; they may come from a transplant donor.

As for this clone: TCRdb shows a much larger clone's protein in place of this DNA's translation, and the two differ at residue 11, likely through a read error; the protein shown is translated from the DNA. This chain uses TRDV2 with TRDJ1; 7 bases line up with TRDD3. The germline V gene encodes CDR1 GEAIGNYY and CDR2 EKD. The CDR3 length is 17 residues. V gave up 1 base and J gave up 1 base; unmatched junction bases: 11. CDR3 residues: CACDTLVGGQCTDKLIF. CDR3 DNA: TGTGCCTGTGACACTCTCGTTGGGGGACAATGCACCGATAAACTCATCTTT.

This clone was detected a few times. The TCRdb protein, from a much larger clone, departs from this DNA's translation at residue 13, likely by read error; the protein shown derives from the DNA. The rearrangement joins TRDV2 to TRDJ1, with 10 nucleotides matching TRDD3. This CDR3 is built from 15 residues. CDR1 and CDR2 from the germline V gene are GEAIGNYY and EKD. The CDR3 coding sequence is TGTGCCTGTGACACCCTGGGGGATAGATCCGATAAATTCATCTTT. Amino acids: CACDTLGDRSDKFIF.

Worth noting for this clone: Since a far larger clone is one base different, this is likely a read error. Within the sample, other DNA sequences also encode this same CDR3. V is TRDV2 and J is TRDJ3; 8 bases align to TRDD3. V lost 2 bases and J lost 0; bases outside the gene matches: 5. Per germline, CDR1 GEAIGNYY and CDR2 EKD. The CDR3 has 18 residues. CDR3 in DNA: TGTGCCTGTGACAGTACCGGGGGATACTCCTGGGACACCCGACAGATGTTTTTC. Residues: CACDSTGGYSWDTRQMFF.

As to this clone: Only one base separates this from a far larger clonotype, so it likely reflects a read error. The chain employs TRDV2 and TRDJ2; 8 bases map to TRDD3. The germline gives CDR1 GEAIGNYY, CDR2 EKD. V trimming: 5 bases; J trimming: 6 bases; junction bases outside the gene matches: 10. The CDR3 is 15 amino acids. CDR3 sequence reads: CACGAAGGGAAQLFF. CDR3 coding DNA: TGTGCCTGTGGCGCCGCTGGGGGAGGGGCAGCACAACTCTTCTTT.

A word on this clone: TCRdb pairs this DNA with a much larger clone's protein that differs at residue 7, likely a read error; the protein shown was translated from the DNA. V gene TRDV2 combines with J gene TRDJ1, with D unclear. CDR1 and CDR2 from the germline V gene are GEAIGNYY and EKD. V was shortened by 0 bases and J by 3 bases, with 16 bases between the two germline ends. This CDR3 region has 16 residues. This CDR3 is CACDTVPAMKADKLIF. As DNA, the CDR3 is TGTGCCTGTGACACCGTCCCAGCGATGAAGGCCGATAAACTCATCTTT.

About this clone: This likely stems from a read error, as it lies one base from a far larger clone. At the DNA level, this CDR3 is encoded by other sequences in the same sample as well. V and J are TRDV2 and TRDJ1; 9 bases line up with TRDD2. The CDR3 runs 19 residues. Looked up from germline, CDR1 is GEAIGNYY and CDR2 is EKD. With V trimmed by 0 bases and J by 4 bases, 17 bases remained unmatched. Written as DNA, the CDR3 is TGTGCCTGTGACACCCACCTTCCTACAATCCGTGGAGACTACGATAAACTCATCTTT. This translates into CACDTHLPTIRGDYDKLIF.

A remark on this clone: A read error likely explains this, since a far larger clone differs by one base. Within the sample, other DNA sequences also encode this same CDR3. The rearrangement links TRDV2 to TRDJ1; D perhaps matches TRDD3 (6 bases). The CDR3 contains 19 residues. Germline assignment: CDR1 GEAIGNYY and CDR2 EKD. The CDR3 nucleotides read TGTGCCTGTGACACTCTGCTTCCAACCCGGGGATCTCGTCCCGATAAACTAATCTTT. Its translation is CACDTLLPTRGSRPDKLIF.

Turning to this clone: For this DNA, TCRdb reports the protein of a much larger clone, which diverges at residue 10, most likely from a read error; the protein presented here is translated directly from the DNA. This chain's CDR3 is CACDTVRDTMLVYTDKLIF. The CDR3 region has the DNA TGTGCCTGTGACACCGTACGGGATACGATGCTTGTATACACCGATAAACTCATCTTT. The rearrangement links TRDV2 to TRDJ1; 8 nucleotides agree with TRDD3. CDR3 size: 19 residues. V gave up 0 bases and J gave up 0 bases; unmatched junction bases: 14. CDR1 is GEAIGNYY, CDR2 EKD, per germline.

Details on this clone: This likely came from a read error, as a far larger clone is one base away. This chain uses TRDV2 with TRDJ3; 10 bases are a match to TRDD3. Trimming cost V 5 bases and J 1 base; bases outside gene matches: 25. Germline CDR1 is GEAIGNYY and CDR2 is EKD. The CDR3 length is 24 residues. The DNA for the CDR3 is TGTGCCTGTGTCATAGCCCCGCCGGGGGGGGATACGTCCTCACCTTCCTGGGACACCCGACAGATGTTTTTC. It encodes CACVIAPPGGDTSSPSWDTRQMFF.

The V gene is TRDV2, the J gene TRDJ1, with 11 positions matching TRDD3. Losses at the gene ends were 2 bases for V and 4 bases for J; bases not matched to a gene: 8. CDR1 is GEAIGNYY and CDR2 is EKD in the germline V gene. This CDR3 spans 16 amino acids. The CDR3 here is CACDSVLGDKGDKLIF. DNA for the CDR3: TGTGCCTGTGACAGTGTACTGGGGGATAAGGGCGATAAACTCATCTTT.

To note about this clone: The mismatch at residue 6 between this DNA's translation and the TCRdb protein of a much larger clone likely reflects a read error; the protein shown is translated from the DNA. DNA for the CDR3: TGTGCCTGTGACTCACCGGGGGATAACACCGATAAACTCATCTTT. Translated: CACDSPGDNTDKLIF. V gene TRDV2 combines with J gene TRDJ1; 8 bases are a match to TRDD3. Trimming removed 3 bases from V and 0 bases from J; junction bases left unmatched: 5. The CDR3 covers 15 residues. CDR1 and CDR2 (germline): GEAIGNYY, EKD.

This clone was picked up a small number of times. Translating this DNA gives a protein that differs at residue 18 from the TCRdb one, which belongs to a much larger clone; a read error is likely, and the protein shown is this translation. The chain has TRDV2 and TRDJ1; 9 bases agree with TRDD3. Germline V gene sequence: CDR1 GEAIGNYY, CDR2 EKD. The CDR3 is 20 residues long. The CDR3 is CACDTVNWGTQIEATDKPIF. In nucleotides, the CDR3 is TGTGCCTGTGACACCGTGAACTGGGGGACTCAAATTGAGGCCACTGATAAACCCATCTTT.

This clone is judged large. Other DNA sequences in this specimen translate into the identical CDR3. The chain links TRDV2 to TRDJ1; TRDD3 agrees at 7 bases. The CDR3 covers 16 residues. The germline gives CDR1 GEAIGNYY, CDR2 EKD. V shed 3 bases and J 5 bases; nucleotides not matched to a gene: 14. The CDR3 loop reads CACDLLLGMARDKLIF. Written as DNA, the CDR3 is TGTGCCTGTGACCTCTTACTGGGGATGGCACGAGATAAACTCATCTTT.

The table lists this clone with a few counts. The TCRdb protein, from a much larger clone, departs from this DNA's translation at residue 14, likely by read error; the protein shown derives from the DNA. J is TRDJ1 and V is TRDV2, with TRDD3 matching over 8 bases. The CDR3 loop spans 16 amino acids. Germline V lookup: CDR1 GEAIGNYY, CDR2 EKD. CDR3 protein: CACDGLGDPYTDKPIF. CDR3 nucleotide sequence: TGTGCCTGTGACGGGCTGGGGGACCCTTACACCGATAAACCCATCTTT.

In its sample, this clone is medium-sized. A read error likely explains this, since a far larger clone differs by one base. The gene calls are TRDV2 and TRDJ3; 8 nucleotides line up with TRDD3. This CDR3 contains 23 residues. CDR1 GEAIGNYY and CDR2 EKD come from the germline V gene. Unmatched junction bases numbered 18, after V lost 0 bases and J lost 0 bases. The CDR3 reads CACDTVVRDTPEEASWDTRQMFF. DNA for the CDR3: TGTGCCTGTGACACCGTTGTCCGGGATACGCCGGAAGAAGCCTCCTGGGACACCCGACAGATGTTTTTC.

By share, this clone ranks as medium-sized. A far larger clone lies a single base away; this is likely a read error. The rearrangement uses TRDV2 and TRDJ1, with 9 bases matching TRDD3. Germline trimming cut 3 bases from V and 3 bases from J; bases unmatched to any gene: 13. This CDR3 region has 17 residues. The germline V gene has CDR1 GEAIGNYY and CDR2 EKD. In nucleotides, the CDR3 is TGTGCCTGTGACGGACTGGGGGACCTTCTTAACGCCGATAAACTCATCTTT. Translation gives CACDGLGDLLNADKLIF.

This clone is medium-sized (0.01 to 0.1%). The gene calls are TRDV2 and TRDJ1, with D perhaps TRDD3 (6 bases). V gave up 1 base and J gave up 3 bases, with 26 bases separating them. Looked up from germline, CDR1 is GEAIGNYY and CDR2 is EKD. The CDR3 length is 19 residues. In nucleotides, the CDR3 is TGTGCCTGTGACACAGTGGCTGGGGACCCGTATCCAACACCCGATAAACTCATCTTT. As protein: CACDTVAGDPYPTPDKLIF.

Comment on this clone: A far larger clone is one base from this, pointing to a likely read error. This sample includes further DNA sequences coding for the same CDR3. V usage is TRDV2 and J usage is TRDJ1; the D is unclear. The CDR3 length is 18 residues. CDR1 GEAIGNYY and CDR2 EKD come from the germline V gene. Here the CDR3 reads CACDTVAPANPGADKLIF. In nucleotides, the CDR3 is TGTGCCTGTGACACCGTAGCCCCAGCAAACCCAGGGGCCGACAAACTCATCTTT.

As for this clone: The TCRdb protein comes from a much larger clone and disagrees with this DNA's translation at residue 7, likely due to a read error; the protein given here is derived from the DNA. The genes are TRDV2 and TRDJ1, with 10 positions matching TRDD3. The CDR3 has 16 residues. In germline, CDR1 is GEAIGNYY, CDR2 EKD. With 6 bases clipped from V and 4 bases from J, the junction kept 13 bases outside the gene matches. The CDR3 loop reads CACYSIPGGYVDKLIF. CDR3 bases: TGTGCCTGTTATTCGATTCCTGGGGGATATGTCGATAAACTCATCTTT.

Details on this clone: A far bigger clonotype differs at one base, so this is likely a read error. The same CDR3 arises from other DNA sequences in this sample as well. This chain connects TRDV2 to TRDJ1, with a weak D call TRDD3 (5 bases). The CDR3 totals 10 residues. CDR1 GEAIGNYY and CDR2 EKD come from the germline V gene. The CDR3 loop is CACDTPYWFF. The CDR3, as DNA: TGTGCCTGTGATACCCCGTACTGGTTCTTT.